What follows are 25 T cell receptor beta chains derived from one specimen sequenced in a study of CD4 and CD8 cells across lung adenocarcinoma regions. TCRdb independently ran MiXCR on the PCR reads; one entry per CDR3 protein. The sample carries some 8,000 distinct CDR3 sequences, less than 55% recorded once. Sequenced sample: CD8+ T cells from the center of a lung tumor. These receptors were collected from a male donor with lung adenocarcinoma. The CD4 and CD8 labels of this study may be unreliable.

Points on this clonotype: In this CDR3 the conserved last residue, phenylalanine or tryptophan, is missing, so a read error is likely. It is unclear where the CDR3 begins or ends on the DNA, so no DNA is shown, and the CDR3 is as TCRdb lists it. J is TRBJ2-5 and V is TRBV15; TRBD2, as called in the table, went unchecked against the DNA. The CDR3 is 20 amino acids long, termini counted. CDR1 LNHNV and CDR2 YYDKDF come from the germline V gene (reference sequence). This chain's CDR3 is CAPAHPANFCIFSKERVSPC.

The chain recombines TRBV6-1 with TRBJ2-5, with 12 bases matching TRBD1. The CDR3 contains 16 residues. J gave up 6 bases and V 3 bases, and 8 bases lay outside the gene matches. Germline loops: CDR1 MNHNS, CDR2 SASEGT. The CDR3 DNA is TGTGCCAGCAGTGAGATGGGGACAGGGGGCGCCAAGACCCAGTACTTC. Amino acid sequence: CASSEMGTGGAKTQYF.

This clonotype was detected many times. The chain employs TRBV6-1 and TRBJ2-3; D is unresolved. Germline lookup yields CDR1 MNHNS and CDR2 SASEGT. The CDR3 runs 13 residues. Trimming stripped 2 bases from V and 2 bases from J, with 5 bases between. The CDR3 coding sequence is TGTGCCAGCAGTGAACAGAACACAGATACGCAGTATTTT. It encodes CASSEQNTDTQYF.

This clonotype has ten or more counts. The chain employs TRBV10-1 and TRBJ1-1; D is possibly TRBD1 (5 bases). CDR3 length: 11 amino acids. Trimming shortened V by 8 bases and J by 4 bases, and 8 bases separated the two germline ends. The germline gives CDR1 WNHNN, CDR2 SYGVQD (reference sequence). The CDR3 DNA follows: TGCGCCAGCGCAGGGCCCACTGAAGCTTTCTTT. Amino acid sequence: CASAGPTEAFF.

The chain combines TRBV18 with TRBJ2-1; 9 bases match TRBD1. The V gene end was trimmed by 3 bases and the J gene end by 4 bases; junction bases not matched to a gene: 10. In germline, CDR1 is KGHSH, CDR2 LQKENI. The CDR3 totals 17 residues. The CDR3 DNA is TGTGCCAGCTCACCGCGGGGCGACAGGGGGTGGTACAATGAGCAGTTCTTC. Residues: CASSPRGDRGWYNEQFF.

A few counts support this clonotype. This chain connects TRBV9 to TRBJ1-1; no clear D gene. Per the germline V gene, CDR1 is SGDLS and CDR2 is YYNGEE. Trimming took 0 bases from V and 1 from J, leaving 10 bases between them. The length of the CDR3 is 15 residues. For the CDR3, the DNA is TGTGCCAGCAGCGTAGGCGCAGGTTGGAACACTGAAGCTTTCTTT. This gives the protein CASSVGAGWNTEAFF. The full variable domain, its missing parts supplied by reference TRBV9 and TRBJ1-1, is DSGVTQTPKHLITATGQRVTLRCSPRSGDLSVYWYQQSLDQGLQFLIQYYNGEERAKGNILERFSAQQFPDLHSELNLSSLELGDSALYFCASSVGAGWNTEAFFGQGTRLTVV.

The chain uses TRBV7-2 and TRBJ2-1, with a weak D call TRBD2 (6 bases). Germline lookup yields CDR1 SGHTA and CDR2 FQGNSA. Between the trimmed V and J ends, which lost 1 base and 7 bases, there was a span of 14 bases. This CDR3 is 15 amino acids long. Here the CDR3 reads CASSLVYRGGNEQFF. As DNA, the CDR3 is TGTGCCAGCAGCTTAGTCTACCGGGGAGGAAATGAGCAGTTCTTC.

The chain combines TRBV7-2 with TRBJ2-3, with a weak D call TRBD1 (5 bases). CDR1 and CDR2 from the germline V gene are SGHTA and FQGNSA. This CDR3 contains 14 residues. The germline V and J ends were trimmed by 3 bases and 2 bases, with 9 bases remaining between them. The CDR3 loop is CASSFGRVTDTQYF. Here the CDR3 DNA reads TGTGCCAGCAGCTTTGGCAGGGTCACAGATACGCAGTATTTT.

V is TRBV27 and J is TRBJ2-6; D is uncertain. CDR3 length: 15 residues. V lost 8 bases to trimming and J lost 4 bases, with 15 bases between them. From germline, CDR1 is MNHEY and CDR2 SMNVEV (reference sequence). CDR3 protein: CASLARPTGANVLTF. CDR3 bases: TGTGCCAGCCTGGCCCGGCCCACCGGGGCCAACGTCCTGACTTTC.

The rearrangement uses TRBV11-2 and TRBJ2-3; D assignment may be TRBD1 or TRBD2 (6 bases each). CDR3 length: 15 amino acids. The germline CDR1 and CDR2 sequences are SGHAT and FQNNGV. Trimming removed 5 bases at V and 0 bases at J, with 12 bases between. DNA of the CDR3: TGTGCCAGCAGCGTGCAGGGGACTAGCACAGATACGCAGTATTTT. It codes for CASSVQGTSTDTQYF.

This clonotype turned up a few times. The chain employs TRBV6-5 and TRBJ2-1, with 9 bases matching TRBD2. With 4 bases clipped from V and 7 bases from J, the junction kept 14 bases outside the gene matches. Germline CDR1 reads MNHEY; CDR2 reads SVGAGI. This CDR3 is 17 amino acids long. For the CDR3, the DNA is TGTGCCAGCAGTTCTGCCCGACTTCTAGCGGGATTGAATGAGCAGTTCTTC. This encodes CASSSARLLAGLNEQFF.

DNA for the CDR3: TGCGCCAGCAGCCTTCGGGCAGGGGTCGATAGCAATCAGCCCCAGCATTTT. This translates into CASSLRAGVDSNQPQHF. The chain couples TRBV4-1 to TRBJ1-5, with a tentative D call TRBD1 (6 bases). The CDR3 has 17 residues. The germline CDR1 and CDR2 sequences are MGHRA and YSYEKL. The V gene lost 4 bases and the J gene lost 0 bases, with 16 bases spanning the gap.

This chain joins TRBV6-1 and TRBJ2-1; TRBD2 is a possible D gene (5 bases). The J call is doubtful: the DNA matches TRBJ2-5 better. Germline V gives CDR1 MNHNS, CDR2 SASEGT. This CDR3 is built from 17 residues. The CDR3 protein is CASSEALPGLGRETQYF. CDR3 in DNA: TGTGCCAGCAGTGAAGCGCTTCCAGGTCTAGGGAGAGAGACCCAGTACTTC.

The chain recombines TRBV4-1 with TRBJ2-1; 9 bases map to TRBD1. The CDR3 consists of 15 residues. Germline CDR1 and CDR2: MGHRA and YSYEKL. J lost 8 bases, V lost 4 bases, and 9 bases had no gene match. This CDR3 reads CASSPQEQGADEQFF. In nucleotides, the CDR3 is TGCGCCAGCAGCCCCCAAGAACAGGGGGCAGATGAGCAGTTCTTC.

At least ten counts were recorded for this clonotype. The chain recombines TRBV10-1 with TRBJ1-1; D is possibly TRBD1 (5 bases). The CDR3 loop spans 14 amino acids. V was shortened by 6 bases and J by 0 bases, with 11 bases between the two germline ends. Germline-derived CDR1 and CDR2 are WNHNN and SYGVQD (reference sequence). CDR3 amino acids: CASRLGDVNTEAFF. CDR3 bases: TGCGCCAGCAGGTTGGGGGACGTGAACACTGAAGCTTTCTTT.

V usage is TRBV9 and J usage is TRBJ2-7, with 10 bases lining up with TRBD2. V trimming: 0 bases; J trimming: 2 bases; junction bases outside the gene matches: 5. There are 16 residues in the CDR3. Germline CDR1 SGDLS, CDR2 YYNGEE. CDR3 region: CASSVGASGRTYEQYF. CDR3 coding DNA: TGTGCCAGCAGCGTAGGGGCTAGCGGGAGAACCTACGAGCAGTACTTC.

This clonotype was counted ten times or more. This chain links TRBV10-1 with TRBJ2-5; tentative D call: TRBD2 (5 bases). Trimming left V 0 bases short and J 11 bases short, with 13 bases between. The CDR3 extends over 13 amino acids. The germline gives CDR1 WNHNN, CDR2 SYGVQD (reference sequence). As DNA, the CDR3 is TGCGCCAGCAGTGAGTCGGCGGGCTCAGAGCAGTACTTC. This gives the protein CASSESAGSEQYF.

This clonotype was recorded many times. The gene calls are TRBV6-5 and TRBJ2-5; possible D gene TRBD2, 6 bases. With 3 bases removed from V and 6 bases from J, the gap between germline ends came to 14 bases. Germline V CDR1 and CDR2: MNHEY, SVGAGI. The CDR3 contains 14 residues. CDR3 bases: TGTGCCAGCAGTTATGAGAAGGGGAGGCAGACCCAGTACTTC. It specifies CASSYEKGRQTQYF.

The sample holds a few counts of this clonotype. The V call is TRBV6-1, the J call TRBJ1-3; maybe TRBD1 (6 bases). Germline lookup yields CDR1 MNHNS and CDR2 SASEGT. V was clipped by 8 bases and J by 4 bases, with 15 bases between them. The CDR3 runs to 14 residues. The CDR3: CASLRGPGGNTIYF. DNA for the CDR3: TGTGCCAGCCTCCGGGGGCCGGGAGGAAACACCATATATTTT.

This clonotype appeared many times. The gene calls are TRBV6-4 and TRBJ2-1, with 9 bases lining up with TRBD2. Germline V gives CDR1 MRHNA, CDR2 SNTAGT. V lost 2 bases to trimming and J lost 2 bases; unmatched junction nucleotides: 10. This CDR3 region has 18 residues. CDR3 sequence (DNA): TGTGCCAGCAGTGACGCCCCCGCCAGCGGGGGGACCTACAATGAGCAGTTCTTC. It yields the protein CASSDAPASGGTYNEQFF.

This rearrangement joins TRBV27 to TRBJ2-1; 8 bases align to TRBD1. The CDR3 spans 16 residues. The J segment lost 4 bases and the V segment lost 5 bases, leaving 10 bases of the junction unmatched. Germline values: CDR1 MNHEY, CDR2 SMNVEV (reference sequence). In DNA form, the CDR3 reads TGTGCCAGCAGTCTGAAGACAGGGGTTGTGTACAATGAGCAGTTCTTC. Encoded protein: CASSLKTGVVYNEQFF.

This clonotype has a count of ten or more. The chain joins TRBV6-5 to TRBJ2-2; 10 bases are shared with TRBD2. Trimming took 0 bases from V and 4 from J; bases not matched to a gene: 8. This CDR3 has 18 amino acids. Germline loops: CDR1 MNHEY, CDR2 SVGAGI. The CDR3 DNA is TGTGCCAGCAGTTACTCGGACTTTAGCGGGGGGCCCACCGGGGAGCTGTTTTTT. It translates to CASSYSDFSGGPTGELFF.

This clonotype showed up many times. The chain combines TRBV12-3 or TRBV12-4 with TRBJ2-3; D might be TRBD2 (6 bases). This CDR3 is 14 amino acids long. V was pared by 2 bases and J by 2 bases, with 8 bases between. The CDR3 region is CASSLRDFTDTQYF. CDR3 DNA sequence: TGTGCCAGCAGTTTACGGGACTTCACAGATACGCAGTATTTT.

This clonotype has a count of ten or more. The chain recombines TRBV10-1 with TRBJ1-5; 7 bases are shared with TRBD1. The CDR3 consists of 14 residues. With 7 bases clipped from V and 5 bases from J, the junction kept 8 bases outside the gene matches. Germline CDR1 is WNHNN and CDR2 is SYGVQD (reference sequence). This chain's CDR3 is CASISRQGDQPQHF. CDR3 nucleotide sequence: TGCGCCAGCATCAGTAGACAGGGAGATCAGCCCCAGCATTTT.

This clonotype was detected many times. The CDR3 DNA sequence: TGTGCCAGCAGACTAGGACTCGGCACAGATACGCAGTATTTT. Its translation is CASRLGLGTDTQYF. The chain couples TRBV6-1 to TRBJ2-3; possibly TRBD2 for D (5 bases). Germline V lookup: CDR1 MNHNS, CDR2 SASEGT. The CDR3 is made up of 14 amino acids. Trimming left V 6 bases short and J 1 base short, with 11 bases between.